These 31 T cell receptor beta chains share one sample of origin, sequenced in a study of shared clonotypes between healthy human individuals. Assay: immunoSEQ multiplex PCR; the TCRdb copy retains only in-frame clones and omits some. The table shows 640,000 or so clones, with approximately 75% occurring only once. Sequencing was done on a sample of memory CD4+ T cells sorted from blood. Documented subset: CD45RA-negative fraction. Source of these receptors: a woman in her twenties or thirties in good health.

The chain carries TRBV7-9 and TRBJ2-7; D is possibly TRBD1 or TRBD2 (5 bases each). Germline CDR1 and CDR2: SEHNR and FQNEAQ (reference sequence). This CDR3 is 16 amino acids long. The V gene lost 5 bases and the J gene lost 3 bases, with 20 bases spanning the gap. CDR3 protein: CASSPYMGTQNYEQYF. The CDR3 region has the DNA TGTGCCAGCAGCCCCTATATGGGGACCCAGAACTACGAGCAGTACTTC.

V gene TRBV19 combines with J gene TRBJ1-2, with D unresolved. V was shortened by 5 bases and J by 8 bases, with 18 bases between the two germline ends. This CDR3 is 14 amino acids long. Germline lookup yields CDR1 LNHDA and CDR2 SQIVND (reference sequence). The CDR3 nucleotides read TGTGCCAGTAGTGTGCGGGGTTTCTCGGAGGGCTACACCTTC. Translating gives CASSVRGFSEGYTF.

This clone was detected only a few times. The sample has other DNA sequences that encode this CDR3 too. The gene calls are TRBV19 and TRBJ1-1; a weak D match, TRBD1 (5 bases). CDR3 size: 13 residues. CDR1 and CDR2 from the germline V gene are LNHDA and SQIVND (reference sequence). Deletions cut 5 bases from V and 0 bases from J, with 7 bases between. CDR3 region: CASSLTVNTEAFF. CDR3 DNA sequence: TGTGCCAGTAGTTTGACAGTGAACACTGAAGCTTTCTTT.

The chain is built from TRBV5-1 and TRBJ2-3; 7 positions agree with TRBD1. The germline CDR1 and CDR2 sequences are SGHRS and YFSETQ. There are 16 residues in the CDR3. With 8 bases clipped from V and 3 bases from J, the junction kept 15 bases outside the gene matches. In DNA form, the CDR3 reads TGCGCCAGTGACGAGGGGGCGACGTGGAGAACAGATACGCAGTATTTT. The encoded protein is CASDEGATWRTDTQYF. Complete variable domain (other parts from reference TRBV5-1 and TRBJ2-3): KAGVTQTPRYLIKTRGQQVTLSCSPISGHRSVSWYQQTPGQGLQFLFEYFSETQRNKGNFPGRFSGRQFSNSRSEMNVSTLELGDSALYLCASDEGATWRTDTQYFGPGTRLTVL.

The rearrangement joins TRBV10-1 to TRBJ2-5; D perhaps matches TRBD1 (6 bases). The CDR3 has 13 residues. V dropped 6 bases and J dropped 5 bases, with 13 bases sitting between them. Looked up from germline, CDR1 is WNHNN and CDR2 is SYGVQD (reference sequence). The CDR3 here is CASSPGHGETQYF. The DNA of the CDR3 is TGCGCCAGCAGCCCGGGACACGGGGAGACCCAGTACTTC.

This sequence joins TRBV7-8 and TRBJ1-4; 7 bases line up with TRBD1. This CDR3 is 16 amino acids long. J gave up 6 bases and V 1 base, and 8 bases lay outside the gene matches. Looked up from germline, CDR1 is SGHVS and CDR2 is FQNEAQ. The CDR3 loop reads CASSLGGGQADEKLFF. CDR3 DNA: TGTGCCAGCAGCTTAGGGGGAGGACAGGCAGATGAAAAACTGTTTTTT.

This chain uses TRBV7-2 with TRBJ2-3; D may match TRBD1 or TRBD2 (5 bases each). Deletions cut 1 base from V and 6 bases from J, with 11 bases between. Germline loops: CDR1 SGHTA, CDR2 FQGNSA. CDR3 length equals 14 residues. CDR3 DNA sequence: TGTGCCAGCAGCTTAGAAGGGACCTCGGATACGCAGTATTTT. It yields the protein CASSLEGTSDTQYF.

This clone was detected once. Without the conserved terminal phenylalanine or tryptophan, this CDR3 likely stems from a read error. Because the CDR3's place on the DNA is in doubt, the DNA is left out and the CDR3 is given as listed by TCRdb. J is TRBJ2-7 and V is TRBV23-1. TRBV23-1 is an ORF; its function is uncertain. The CDR3 length is 9 residues, termini included. CDR3 in amino acids: CASSHREGS.

This chain links TRBV13 with TRBJ1-4; weak D call: TRBD1 (5 bases). Trimming stripped 7 bases from V and 0 bases from J, with 21 bases between. This CDR3 contains 18 residues. Germline assignment: CDR1 PRHDT and CDR2 FYEKMQ (reference sequence). CDR3 sequence reads: CASTARQPNKATNEKLFF. CDR3 DNA: TGTGCCAGCACCGCCCGACAGCCAAATAAAGCAACTAATGAAAAACTGTTTTTT.

The gene calls are TRBV6-5 and TRBJ2-7, with TRBD2 matching 9 bases. J was trimmed by 6 bases and V by 2 bases; bases with no gene match: 11. The CDR3 is 16 residues long. Germline V CDR1 and CDR2: MNHEY, SVGAGI. CDR3 residues: CASSYLFSGRIGEQYF. The CDR3 DNA reads TGTGCCAGCAGTTACCTATTTAGCGGGAGAATCGGCGAGCAGTACTTC.

This chain joins TRBV5-4 and TRBJ2-1; tentative D call: TRBD1 (7 bases). Germline V lookup: CDR1 SGHNT, CDR2 YYREEE (reference sequence). The length of the CDR3 is 15 residues. The germline V and J ends were trimmed by 4 bases and 1 base, with 12 bases remaining between them. CDR3 in amino acids: CASSPSGGSYNEQFF. Here the CDR3 DNA reads TGTGCCAGCAGCCCATCAGGGGGGTCCTACAATGAGCAGTTCTTC.

This chain links TRBV18 with TRBJ2-6, with 7 bases lining up with TRBD1. CDR3 length: 16 amino acids. CDR1 KGHSH and CDR2 LQKENI come from the germline V gene. J lost 0 bases, V lost 6 bases, and 5 bases had no gene match. In DNA, the CDR3 is TGTGCCAGCTCCAGGACAGGAAACTCTGGGGCCAACGTCCTGACTTTC. Amino acid sequence: CASSRTGNSGANVLTF.

The V and J genes are TRBV19 and TRBJ1-3; TRBD1 is a possible D gene (6 bases). CDR3 length: 15 amino acids. CDR1 and CDR2 (germline): LNHDA, SQIVND (reference sequence). The V end was cut by 5 bases, the J end by 0 bases, with 11 bases between. The CDR3 spells CASSETGHSGNTIYF. The CDR3 region has the DNA TGTGCCAGTAGTGAGACAGGTCACTCTGGAAACACCATATATTTT.

V usage is TRBV5-1 and J usage is TRBJ2-3; D uncertain. CDR3 size: 14 residues. V lost 0 bases, J lost 2 bases, and 7 bases lay in between. Germline lookup yields CDR1 SGHRS and CDR2 YFSETQ. CDR3 sequence reads: CASSLEYHTDTQYF. DNA for the CDR3: TGCGCCAGCAGCTTGGAGTACCACACAGATACGCAGTATTTT.

CDR3 nucleotides: TGTGCCAGCAGCTTAGCTTGGGTGTTCAATGAGCAGTTCTTC. Translating it yields CASSLAWVFNEQFF. The rearrangement links TRBV7-2 to TRBJ2-1; D unclear. Germline V gene lookup returns CDR1 SGHTA and CDR2 FQGNSA. The CDR3 consists of 14 residues. Trimming pared 0 bases from V and 6 bases from J, leaving 9 bases between.

This clone was recorded a few times. The chain recombines TRBV19 with TRBJ2-5; no definite D call. Trimming took 3 bases from V and 2 from J, leaving 7 bases between them. The CDR3 spans 13 residues. Germline CDR1 reads LNHDA; CDR2 reads SQIVND (reference sequence). The CDR3 bases are TGTGCCAGTAGTATGCTAGATCAAGAGACCCAGTACTTC. It encodes CASSMLDQETQYF.

V usage is TRBV6-1 and J usage is TRBJ1-1; D gene unclear. The V and J ends lost 2 bases and 5 bases respectively, with 9 bases between them. CDR3 length equals 13 residues. From germline, CDR1 is MNHNS and CDR2 SASEGT. CDR3 amino acids: CASSEQEPTEAFF. CDR3 DNA sequence: TGTGCCAGCAGTGAACAGGAGCCTACTGAAGCTTTCTTT.

The chain uses TRBV6-5 and TRBJ2-2; 8 nucleotides agree with TRBD1. The CDR3 extends over 13 amino acids. The germline V gene encodes CDR1 MNHEY and CDR2 SVGAGI. J was trimmed by 6 bases and V by 4 bases; bases with no gene match: 1. DNA of the CDR3: TGTGCCAGCAGTTTGGGACAGGCCGGGGAGCTGTTTTTT. It encodes CASSLGQAGELFF.

The chain uses TRBV5-1 and TRBJ2-7; D is undetermined. The V gene's germline CDR1 is SGHRS and CDR2 YFSETQ. Trimming removed 0 bases from V and 1 base from J, with 20 bases in between. CDR3 size: 18 residues. CDR3 nucleotide sequence: TGCGCCAGCAGCTTGGGGGGAAGATACAAAAACCCTTCCTACGAGCAGTACTTC. Its translation: CASSLGGRYKNPSYEQYF.

The gene calls are TRBV6-1 and TRBJ2-7; TRBD1 matches 8 bases. Unmatched junction bases numbered 11, after V lost 11 bases and J lost 2 bases. The CDR3 extends over 14 amino acids. The V gene's germline CDR1 is MNHNS and CDR2 SASEGT. The chain's CDR3 is CAGDRGWGAYEQYF. For the CDR3, the DNA is TGTGCCGGAGACAGGGGCTGGGGGGCCTACGAGCAGTACTTC.

The J gene is TRBJ1-2, the V gene TRBV5-1, with unresolved D. V shed 3 bases and J shed 0 bases, with 12 bases lying between them. In germline, CDR1 is SGHRS, CDR2 YFSETQ. The CDR3 sequence is 15 residues long. CDR3 in DNA: TGCGCCAGCAGCTGGGCTCACAGAACTAACTATGGCTACACCTTC. Amino acid sequence: CASSWAHRTNYGYTF.

The chain couples TRBV28 to TRBJ2-2, with D unresolved. Trimming took 7 bases from V and 4 from J, leaving 13 bases between them. CDR3 size: 14 residues. Germline V CDR1 and CDR2: MDHEN, SYDVKM. In nucleotides, the CDR3 is TGTGCCAGCACTCTAAGTGGGTTCACCGGGGAGCTGTTTTTT. Its protein is CASTLSGFTGELFF.

CDR3 loop: CASSPRPPGTGELFF. The CDR3 DNA is TGTGCCAGCAGCCCGAGGCCCCCGGGGACCGGGGAGCTGTTTTTT. This chain joins TRBV7-8 and TRBJ2-2; the D gene is possibly TRBD2 (5 bases). The CDR3 runs 15 residues. The V end lost 5 bases, the J end lost 5 bases, and 15 bases lay between the germline ends. Germline CDR1 and CDR2: SGHVS and FQNEAQ.

This clone has just a few counts. This sequence joins TRBV6-1 and TRBJ1-2; TRBD1 is a possible D gene (5 bases). From germline, CDR1 is MNHNS and CDR2 SASEGT. The length of the CDR3 is 15 residues. Trimming removed 5 bases at V and 2 bases at J, with 15 bases between. CDR3 in amino acids: CASSPEPGTNYGYTF. For the CDR3, the DNA is TGTGCCAGCAGTCCCGAACCGGGGACCAACTATGGCTACACCTTC.

J is TRBJ2-1 and V is TRBV4-1; no reliable D call. This CDR3 comprises 13 residues. Germline CDR1 reads MGHRA; CDR2 reads YSYEKL. V was cut by 3 bases and J by 5 bases, with 8 bases left in between. The CDR3 loop is CASSQSSNNEQFF. The CDR3 coding sequence is TGCGCCAGCAGCCAGAGCTCTAACAATGAGCAGTTCTTC.

This chain joins TRBV7-3 and TRBJ2-2; D may correspond to TRBD1 or TRBD2 (6 bases each). Germline CDR1 reads SGHTA; CDR2 reads FQGTGA. Trimming took 1 base from V and 2 from J, leaving 11 bases between them. The CDR3 covers 16 residues. The CDR3 bases are TGTGCCAGCAGCTTAAAGGGGGAGGTCAACACCGGGGAGCTGTTTTTT. Protein: CASSLKGEVNTGELFF. Using reference TRBV7-3 and TRBJ2-2 for the parts outside the CDR3, the full variable domain is GAGVSQTPSNKVTEKGKYVELRCDPISGHTALYWYRQSLGQGPEFLIYFQGTGAADDSGLPNDRFFAVRPEGSVSTLKIQRTERGDSAVYLCASSLKGEVNTGELFFGEGSRLTVL.

This sequence joins TRBV4-1 and TRBJ1-5; no reliable D call. Germline V gene lookup returns CDR1 MGHRA and CDR2 YSYEKL. The CDR3 consists of 17 residues. Trimming left V 0 bases short and J 0 bases short, with 12 bases between. CDR3 coding DNA: TGCGCCAGCAGCCAAGAAGTCGTACAGCGTAGCAATCAGCCCCAGCATTTT. It translates to CASSQEVVQRSNQPQHF.

The chain has TRBV10-3 and TRBJ1-1; D is unclear. The V and J ends lost 4 bases and 5 bases respectively, with 20 bases between them. Germline V gene lookup returns CDR1 ENHRY and CDR2 SYGVKD. The CDR3 is 16 residues long. CDR3 protein: CAISAGRGGGSTEAFF. DNA for the CDR3: TGTGCCATCAGTGCCGGGCGGGGAGGTGGGTCAACTGAAGCTTTCTTT.

The rearrangement uses TRBV19 and TRBJ1-2; D may be TRBD1 (6 bases). This CDR3 region has 12 residues. Germline V CDR1 and CDR2: LNHDA, SQIVND (reference sequence). Trimming took 8 bases from V and 2 from J, leaving 9 bases between them. The CDR3 reads CASSGTNYGYTF. CDR3 bases: TGTGCCAGTTCCGGGACAAACTATGGCTACACCTTC.

A word on this clone: Other DNA sequences in the same sample also yield this CDR3. This chain's CDR3 is CASSRQGAGNTIYF. The CDR3 nucleotides are TGTGCCAGCAGTAGACAGGGGGCTGGAAACACCATATATTTT. The chain recombines TRBV7-8 with TRBJ1-3; 9 bases are a match to TRBD1. Unmatched junction bases numbered 2, after V lost 6 bases and J lost 2 bases. The V gene's germline CDR1 is SGHVS and CDR2 FQNEAQ. The CDR3 sequence is 14 residues long.

The chain recombines TRBV7-8 with TRBJ2-7, with D perhaps being TRBD1 or TRBD2 (5 bases each). The CDR3 is made up of 15 amino acids. The V gene lost 5 bases and the J gene lost 8 bases, with 22 bases spanning the gap. CDR1 is SGHVS, CDR2 FQNEAQ, per germline. CDR3: CASSQTPGPTSKQYF. The CDR3 region has the DNA TGTGCCAGCAGCCAGACCCCGGGACCGACCAGCAAGCAGTACTTC.